In this sample, the clone carrying this T cell receptor beta chain turned up many times. This sample stems from a study of T cells in Graves' hyperthyroidism and ophthalmopathy. At least 3 on the Clinical Activity Score was recorded for ophthalmopathy patients, who also had NOSPECS grade at least 4 and duration under 3 months. Isolation of PBMCs was performed on around 9.3 ml fresh peripheral blood. V was pared by 2 bases and J by 9 bases, with 13 bases between. This CDR3 has 14 amino acids. CDR1 SGHAT and CDR2 FQNNGV come from the germline V gene. The CDR3 regions of TCR beta were amplified from RNA transcripts. First-round RT-PCR with HTBI primers amplified the TCR CDR3 region. TCRdb passed the multiplex PCR reads through MiXCR, listing each CDR3 protein once. This sample carries 500,000 to 600,000 distinct CDR3 sequences, 15% to 20% of them seen once, and the ten largest clones take approximately 48%.

The sequenced material came from blood. The chain employs TRBV11-2 and TRBJ1-4; unclear D gene. This receptor was obtained from a man aged 35 to 55 with Graves' ophthalmopathy. The CDR3 is CASSLSPDLKKLFF. CDR3 in DNA: TGTGCCAGCAGCTTAAGCCCCGATCTGAAAAAACTGTTTTTT.